The 4 T cell receptor beta chains below all came from one sample that was sequenced in a study of beta chain features in type 1 diabetes. The study reverse transcribed the entire isolated RNA, so it sequenced expressed TCRB transcripts. Generated by immunoSEQ multiplex PCR, the TCRdb table keeps only in-frame clones and is missing some. The table shows about 360,000 clones, with 10% to 15% occurring only once. The specimen was naive CD4+ T cells from blood. These TCRs come from a young man in good health.

The table lists this clone with a few counts. V and J are TRBV6-5 and TRBJ2-7, with 9 bases that match TRBD1. V was pared by 4 bases and J by 6 bases, with 10 bases of the junction left unmatched. Germline CDR1 reads MNHEY; CDR2 reads SVGAGI. CDR3 length: 15 residues. This CDR3 reads CASSFTGTGPREQYF. The DNA for the CDR3 is TGTGCCAGCAGTTTCACCGGGACAGGGCCACGCGAGCAGTACTTC.

This chain joins TRBV30 and TRBJ2-7, with D tentatively TRBD2 (5 bases). V was trimmed by 0 bases and J by 3 bases, leaving 9 bases between them. From germline, CDR1 is GTSNPN and CDR2 SVGIG (reference sequence). The length of the CDR3 is 13 residues. The CDR3: CAWSVERYYEQYF. DNA of the CDR3: TGTGCCTGGAGTGTAGAGCGGTACTACGAGCAGTACTTC.

The chain is built from TRBV7-9 and TRBJ2-7; the D gene is possibly TRBD2 (5 bases). V lost 3 bases and J 1 base, leaving 19 bases between the germline ends. The germline CDR1 and CDR2 sequences are SEHNR and FQNEAQ (reference sequence). The CDR3 covers 17 residues. CDR3 in DNA: TGTGCCAGCAGCTTTCCTTGGCCTACCGGGATATCCTACGAGCAGTACTTC. Protein: CASSFPWPTGISYEQYF.

The chain joins TRBV7-2 to TRBJ2-3; a weak D match, TRBD2 (7 bases). Trimming removed 5 bases from V and 2 bases from J, with 23 bases in between. There are 18 residues in the CDR3. In germline, CDR1 is SGHTA, CDR2 FQGNSA. The CDR3, as DNA: TGTGCCAGCAGCCCACAACCCTCGGCGGGGGCCTTCACAGATACGCAGTATTTT. Amino acids: CASSPQPSAGAFTDTQYF.